The following is a T cell receptor (beta chain) sequence with its context. The data are from a study of cytomegalovirus exposure and HLA in healthy donors. PCR primers comprised 60 Vbeta and 13 Jbeta primers. Profiling relied on immunoSEQ multiplex PCR, and the TCRdb table lists in-frame clones only, not all of them. The profile shows roughly 140,000 clones, roughly 84% of them singletons. The CDR3 runs to 14 residues. Trimming shortened V by 8 bases and J by 2 bases, and 16 bases separated the two germline ends. Germline V gene lookup returns CDR1 SGHAT and CDR2 FQNNGV. Source material: PBMCs. The receptor was derived from a boy younger than 10 in good health and CMV-seronegative. V usage is TRBV11-2 and J usage is TRBJ2-7; D possibly corresponds to TRBD2 (6 bases). The DNA for the CDR3 is TGTGCCAGCGGGGAGTACGGGGGAGCCTACGAGCAGTACTTC. Translated: CASGEYGGAYEQYF.